Listed here are 24 T cell receptor beta chains from one sample, sequenced in a study of T-cell reconstitution after alpha-beta-depleted transplantation in children. TCRbeta library construction was performed incorporating unique molecular identifiers. TCRdb called the PCR reads again in MiXCR, with one record for every CDR3 protein. In the table there are roughly 790,000 distinct CDR3 sequences, less than 20% of which are singletons. Sequenced here: PBMCs, mostly from graft donor cells, sampled 360 days after TCRalphabeta/CD19-depleted stem cell transplant. Receptor source: a male patient aged 10 to 17 who had a stem cell transplant for acute lymphoblastic leukemia, so the T cells may come from the graft donor.

This clonotype was observed a few times. The J gene is TRBJ1-2, the V gene TRBV5-1; D not certain. The germline V and J ends were trimmed by 5 bases and 2 bases, with 22 bases remaining between them. Germline V gene sequence: CDR1 SGHRS, CDR2 YFSETQ. CDR3 length equals 17 residues. The DNA for the CDR3 is TGCGCCAGCAGTAACCGGGGATGGATAATTCGCAACTATGGCTACACCTTC. It yields the protein CASSNRGWIIRNYGYTF.

In its sample, this clonotype was seen many times. The chain uses TRBV7-8 and TRBJ2-1; TRBD2 aligns across 9 bases. V was clipped by 2 bases and J by 7 bases; unmatched bases: 12. In germline, CDR1 is SGHVS, CDR2 FQNEAQ. The CDR3 is made up of 17 amino acids. The CDR3 reads CASSLLSGTSRTNEQFF. CDR3 coding DNA: TGTGCCAGCAGCTTATTGTCCGGGACTAGCCGGACAAATGAGCAGTTCTTC.

This clonotype has a handful of counts. The DNA of the CDR3 is TGCGCCAGCAGCCAGTTGCGGGGTGGAGAGACCCAGTACTTC. Protein product: CASSQLRGGETQYF. This chain uses TRBV5-1 with TRBJ2-5, with D possibly being TRBD2 (6 bases). Germline V gives CDR1 SGHRS, CDR2 YFSETQ. CDR3 length equals 14 residues. V was shortened by 4 bases and J by 4 bases, with 14 bases between the two germline ends.

The chain carries TRBV9 and TRBJ2-7, with 7 bases fitting TRBD1. From germline, CDR1 is SGDLS and CDR2 YYNGEE. The CDR3 totals 14 residues. V dropped 3 bases and J dropped 1; count of bases not matched to a gene: 4. CDR3 bases: TGTGCCAGCAGCGCCGAGGGGGCTTCCTACGAGCAGTACTTC. This encodes CASSAEGASYEQYF.

V gene TRBV3-1 combines with J gene TRBJ1-6; no definite D call. Trimming took 1 base from V and 10 from J, leaving 5 bases between them. The CDR3 runs to 12 residues. Germline V lookup: CDR1 LGHDT, CDR2 YNNKEL (reference sequence). CDR3 region: CASSQGRSPLHF. In nucleotides, the CDR3 is TGTGCCAGCAGCCAAGGGCGGTCACCCCTCCACTTT.

The rearrangement joins TRBV4-1 to TRBJ2-7, with 12 bases identical to TRBD2. The CDR3 has 17 residues. The junction had 12 bases not matched to a gene; V was cut back by 0 bases and J by 9 bases. Germline CDR1 reads MGHRA; CDR2 reads YSYEKL. CDR3 DNA: TGCGCCAGCAGCCAAGACGGGAGACTAGCGGGAGCTTCGGTGCAGTACTTC. Protein product: CASSQDGRLAGASVQYF.

This clonotype appeared a few times. The chain links TRBV20-1 to TRBJ2-7; D call uncertain. This CDR3 has 16 residues. V gave up 6 bases and J gave up 0 bases, with 21 bases separating them. Looked up from germline, CDR1 is DFQATT and CDR2 is SNEGSKA (reference sequence). The CDR3 reads CSANRIGWLSSYEQYF. For the CDR3, the DNA is TGCAGTGCCAATCGTATAGGCTGGCTAAGCTCCTACGAGCAGTACTTC.

This clonotype was found a few times. The V call is TRBV5-1, the J call TRBJ2-5; D may be TRBD1 (6 bases). Germline V gene sequence: CDR1 SGHRS, CDR2 YFSETQ. Trimming shortened V by 4 bases and J by 5 bases, and 18 bases separated the two germline ends. The CDR3 covers 15 residues. The CDR3: CASSPGLRGTETQYF. The CDR3 nucleotides read TGCGCCAGCAGCCCTGGCCTAAGGGGGACGGAGACCCAGTACTTC. Full variable domain (rest looked up from reference TRBV5-1 and TRBJ2-5): KAGVTQTPRYLIKTRGQQVTLSCSPISGHRSVSWYQQTPGQGLQFLFEYFSETQRNKGNFPGRFSGRQFSNSRSEMNVSTLELGDSALYLCASSPGLRGTETQYFGPGTRLLVL.

The J gene is TRBJ1-2, the V gene TRBV20-1; 9 bases are a match to TRBD1. The germline V gene has CDR1 DFQATT and CDR2 SNEGSKA (reference sequence). The CDR3 extends over 14 amino acids. V shed 6 bases, J shed 8 bases, and the junction held 13 bases outside the gene matches. In DNA form, the CDR3 reads TGCAGTGCCAGGGACAGGGAGAAGGTCGGAGGCTACACCTTC. Protein product: CSARDREKVGGYTF.

There are a few counts of this clonotype. The J gene is TRBJ2-1, the V gene TRBV5-1; TRBD2 is a possible D gene (6 bases). V was pared by 0 bases and J by 8 bases, with 21 bases between. The V gene's germline CDR1 is SGHRS and CDR2 YFSETQ. This CDR3 is 17 amino acids long. CDR3 sequence: CASSLVREVLLRDEQFF. The CDR3 region has the DNA TGCGCCAGCAGCTTGGTAAGGGAGGTACTCCTTAGGGATGAGCAGTTCTTC.

A few counts support this clonotype. V and J are TRBV5-5 and TRBJ2-3; 10 nucleotides agree with TRBD1. Germline V gene sequence: CDR1 SGHKS, CDR2 YYEKEE (reference sequence). With V trimmed by 1 base and J by 12 bases, 14 bases remained unmatched. The CDR3 length is 16 residues. Here the CDR3 DNA reads TGTGCCAGCAGCTTGTCCTTACTCCGGGACAGGGGAACTCAGTATTTT. Translation gives CASSLSLLRDRGTQYF.

This clonotype was recorded a few times. The chain is built from TRBV4-1 and TRBJ1-5; D unresolved. The CDR3 has 15 amino acids. V was cut by 3 bases and J by 0 bases, with 9 bases left in between. CDR1 and CDR2 (germline): MGHRA, YSYEKL. CDR3 DNA: TGCGCCAGCAGCCAGGCCGTCCTTAGCAATCAGCCCCAGCATTTT. Translating gives CASSQAVLSNQPQHF.

This clonotype was detected ten times or more. V gene TRBV25-1 combines with J gene TRBJ1-2; weak D call: TRBD1 (6 bases). The CDR3 sequence is 11 residues long. Germline CDR1 reads MGHDK; CDR2 reads SYGVNS. V lost 4 bases to trimming and J lost 8 bases, with 8 bases between them. The CDR3 region is CASSGGGGYTF. CDR3 nucleotide sequence: TGTGCCAGCAGTGGTGGGGGCGGCTACACCTTC.

V is TRBV29-1 and J is TRBJ1-1; D perhaps matches TRBD1 (6 bases). Germline-derived CDR1 and CDR2 are SQVTM and ANQGSEA. The V end was cut by 7 bases, the J end by 10 bases, with 16 bases between. This CDR3 is 11 amino acids long. CDR3 sequence: CSGNRAEGAFF. The DNA of the CDR3 is TGCAGCGGTAACAGGGCTGAGGGAGCTTTCTTT. The whole variable domain, filled in from reference TRBV29-1 and TRBJ1-1, reads SAVISQKPSRDICQRGTSLTIQCQVDSQVTMMFWYRQQPGQSLTLIATANQGSEATYESGFVIDKFPISRPNLTFSTLTVSNMSPEDSSIYLCSGNRAEGAFFGQGTRLTVV.

The table lists this clonotype with a few counts. V usage is TRBV7-6 and J usage is TRBJ2-7; 10 nucleotides line up with TRBD2. The germline CDR1 and CDR2 sequences are SGHVS and FNYEAQ. V dropped 4 bases and J dropped 0; count of bases not matched to a gene: 3. There are 15 residues in the CDR3. The CDR3 DNA is TGTGCCAGCAGCTACGGACTAGCGGCCTCCTACGAGCAGTACTTC. Protein product: CASSYGLAASYEQYF.

This clonotype has just a few counts. The chain joins TRBV6-1 to TRBJ2-7; D not resolved. The CDR3 is made up of 14 amino acids. Trimming stripped 9 bases from V and 3 bases from J, with 18 bases between. CDR1 is MNHNS, CDR2 SASEGT, per germline. The CDR3 sequence: CASHRAQRYYEQYF. The DNA of the CDR3 is TGTGCCAGTCACCGGGCCCAGAGATACTACGAGCAGTACTTC.

The gene calls are TRBV5-1 and TRBJ2-1; possible D gene TRBD1, 6 bases. Trimming cost V 4 bases and J 3 bases, with 11 bases left between them. Germline lookup yields CDR1 SGHRS and CDR2 YFSETQ. The CDR3 runs to 14 residues. CDR3 DNA sequence: TGCGCCAGCAGCGGGGGCGGCCTCTACAATGAGCAGTTCTTC. This translates into CASSGGGLYNEQFF.

CDR3 nucleotides: TGTGCCAGCAGAGGAGAGACAGAGAGGACTGAAGCTTTCTTT. Translating gives CASRGETERTEAFF. This rearrangement joins TRBV12-3 or TRBV12-4 to TRBJ1-1, with D tentatively TRBD1 (5 bases). Between the trimmed V and J ends, which lost 6 bases and 5 bases, there was a span of 16 bases. CDR3 size: 14 residues.

The chain carries TRBV15 and TRBJ2-2, with D unclear. V was trimmed by 3 bases and J by 6 bases, leaving 11 bases between them. Per germline, CDR1 LNHNV and CDR2 YYDKDF (reference sequence). The CDR3 runs 14 residues. CDR3 sequence (DNA): TGTGCCACCAGCAGTCCGCTGGACGCCGGGGAGCTGTTTTTT. It is translated as CATSSPLDAGELFF.

CDR3 sequence (DNA): TGTGCCAGCAGCTCCCCGGAGGGGGGAAACACTGAAGCTTTCTTT. Its protein is CASSSPEGGNTEAFF. This chain joins TRBV7-3 and TRBJ1-1; perhaps TRBD1 as D (6 bases). Germline-derived CDR1 and CDR2 are SGHTA and FQGTGA. V dropped 4 bases and J dropped 2 bases, with 14 bases sitting between them. This CDR3 has 15 amino acids. The entire variable domain, with the rest obtained from reference TRBV7-3 and TRBJ1-1, is as follows: GAGVSQTPSNKVTEKGKYVELRCDPISGHTALYWYRQSLGQGPEFLIYFQGTGAADDSGLPNDRFFAVRPEGSVSTLKIQRTERGDSAVYLCASSSPEGGNTEAFFGQGTRLTVV.

This clonotype was seen only a few times. The chain joins TRBV29-1 to TRBJ2-7, with D perhaps TRBD1 or TRBD2 (5 bases each). CDR3 length: 15 residues. Germline CDR1 is SQVTM and CDR2 is ANQGSEA. V was cut by 3 bases and J by 4 bases, with 19 bases left in between. The CDR3 bases are TGCAGCGTTGAGTTCCGGGGACGTCAGGATTACGAGCAGTACTTC. Protein sequence: CSVEFRGRQDYEQYF.

This clonotype was counted a few times. CDR3 in DNA: TGTGCCAGCAGCTCCAGGGACAGGCCCCTCCCTGGTGGGGCCAACGTCCTGACTTTC. Amino acid sequence: CASSSRDRPLPGGANVLTF. The V call is TRBV11-1, the J call TRBJ2-6; TRBD1 matches 8 bases. Germline CDR1 is SGHAT and CDR2 is FQDESV (reference sequence). The trim removed 4 bases at V and 3 bases at J, leaving 14 bases unmatched. CDR3 length: 19 amino acids. The whole variable domain, remainder taken from reference TRBV11-1 and TRBJ2-6, is EAEVAQSPRYKITEKSQAVAFWCDPISGHATLYWYRQILGQGPELLVQFQDESVVDDSQLPKDRFSAERLKGVDSTLKIQPAELGDSAMYLCASSSRDRPLPGGANVLTFGAGSRLTVL.

This clonotype was seen many times. The rearrangement uses TRBV5-1 and TRBJ2-7; possible D gene TRBD1, 6 bases. Trimming took off 6 bases at V and 2 bases at J, with 12 bases between the two ends. Germline CDR1 reads SGHRS; CDR2 reads YFSETQ. CDR3 length: 13 amino acids. CDR3 amino acids: CASNGDKPYEQYF. In DNA form, the CDR3 reads TGCGCCAGCAACGGGGACAAACCCTACGAGCAGTACTTC.

In this sample, this clonotype turned up a few times. This chain links TRBV6-1 with TRBJ2-1; the D gene is possibly TRBD2 (6 bases). There are 15 residues in the CDR3. V was clipped by 7 bases and J by 0 bases, with 13 bases between them. Looked up from germline, CDR1 is MNHNS and CDR2 is SASEGT. CDR3 in amino acids: CASIVGGSSYNEQFF. CDR3 bases: TGTGCCAGCATAGTCGGGGGAAGCTCCTACAATGAGCAGTTCTTC.